This T cell receptor beta chain was recovered during a study of shared clonotypes between healthy human individuals. Measured with immunoSEQ multiplex PCR; TCRdb has only the in-frame clones, and not every one. The sample shows around 2.5 million clones, more than 85% of them seen only once. The V gene's germline CDR1 is SGHTA and CDR2 FQGTGA. The V gene lost 5 bases and the J gene lost 2 bases, with 13 bases spanning the gap. CDR3 length equals 14 residues. This chain connects TRBV7-3 to TRBJ2-7; TRBD1 or TRBD2 may be the D gene (5 bases each). Material for sequencing was naive CD4+ T cells from PBMCs. Subset denoted: CD45RA+ positively selected. The sequence was obtained from a man in his late teens or twenties in good health. Some clones in this sample may be carry-over from other donors' samples. The CDR3 spells CASSPGAGTYEQYF. The CDR3 DNA follows: TGTGCCAGCAGCCCCGGGGCGGGCACCTACGAGCAGTACTTC.